A single sample is the source of the 19 T cell receptor beta chains below, sequenced in a study of blood T cell repertoires in COVID-19. Data came from immunoSEQ multiplex PCR; TCRdb stores just in-frame clones and leaves some out. The sample gives tens of thousands of clones, about nine tenths of which show up once; around 4.5% is in the top ten. The sequenced sample was peripheral blood. The receptors stem from a woman older than 75 with acute or convalescent COVID-19.

The chain carries TRBV19 and TRBJ1-2; 7 bases are shared with TRBD1. CDR3 size: 13 residues. Germline lookup yields CDR1 LNHDA and CDR2 SQIVND (reference sequence). The trim removed 5 bases at V and 7 bases at J, leaving 7 bases unmatched. CDR3 DNA: TGTGCCAGTAGTCTCCGACAGGGAAGTGGCTACACCTTC. Translating it yields CASSLRQGSGYTF.

The CDR3 DNA sequence: TGTGCCAGCCAATGGGTAGCGGGTAAAAGAGATACGCAGTATTTT. As protein: CASQWVAGKRDTQYF. The chain combines TRBV6-5 with TRBJ2-3; 7 nucleotides agree with TRBD2. This CDR3 region has 15 residues. The germline V gene has CDR1 MNHEY and CDR2 SVGAGI. J gave up 5 bases and V 8 bases, and 13 bases lay outside the gene matches.

The chain has TRBV27 and TRBJ1-6, with a possible D match to TRBD1 (5 bases). Germline V gene data show CDR1 as MNHEY and CDR2 as SMNVEV (reference sequence). The ends were cut back, 4 bases at V and 7 bases at J, with 11 bases in the middle. The CDR3 runs 14 residues. The CDR3 sequence: CASSSHGGNSPLHF. In DNA, the CDR3 is TGTGCCAGCAGTTCCCACGGGGGAAATTCACCCCTCCACTTT.

In its sample, this clone was seen once. V is TRBV29-1 and J is TRBJ1-6, with 9 bases aligning to TRBD1. CDR1 and CDR2 from the germline V gene are SQVTM and ANQGSEA. This CDR3 has 13 residues. DNA for the CDR3: TGCAGTTACCGGGACAGGGTTGATTCACCCCTCCACTTT. This codes for CSYRDRVDSPLHF.

J is TRBJ2-7 and V is TRBV18, with 7 bases identical to TRBD1. J lost 3 bases, V lost 5 bases, and 7 bases had no gene match. The CDR3 extends over 14 amino acids. The germline V gene has CDR1 KGHSH and CDR2 LQKENI. As DNA, the CDR3 is TGTGCCAGCTCATCTGGACAGGCACTCTACGAGCAGTACTTC. Translated, it gives CASSSGQALYEQYF.

V and J are TRBV6-5 and TRBJ1-1, with no clear D. CDR1 is MNHEY and CDR2 is SVGAGI in the germline V gene. Trimming took off 5 bases at V and 5 bases at J, with 9 bases between the two ends. This CDR3 is 12 amino acids long. The CDR3 DNA reads as TGTGCCAGCAGTCGGTCGGGAACTGAAGCTTTCTTT. This codes for CASSRSGTEAFF.

This clone has only one observation. The CDR3 coding sequence is TGTGCCACCAGTGACTCCCGGGACAGGGGAGAGACCCAGTACTTC. It yields the protein CATSDSRDRGETQYF. This chain links TRBV24-1 with TRBJ2-5; TRBD1 aligns across 10 bases. Germline-derived CDR1 and CDR2 are KGHDR and SFDVKD. The CDR3 covers 15 residues. J lost 4 bases, V lost 4 bases, and 5 bases had no gene match.

The gene calls are TRBV19 and TRBJ1-2; D call uncertain. Trimming pared 4 bases from V and 6 bases from J, leaving 12 bases between. In germline, CDR1 is LNHDA, CDR2 SQIVND (reference sequence). The CDR3 is made up of 13 amino acids. CDR3 sequence: CASSNERVHGYTF. The CDR3 DNA reads as TGTGCCAGTAGTAATGAGAGGGTCCATGGCTACACCTTC.

J is TRBJ2-1 and V is TRBV4-1; tentative D call: TRBD1 (6 bases). This CDR3 comprises 16 residues. The V gene lost 3 bases and the J gene lost 6 bases, with 18 bases spanning the gap. CDR1 MGHRA and CDR2 YSYEKL come from the germline V gene. The CDR3 is CASSQSGTRELNEQFF. As DNA, the CDR3 is TGCGCCAGCAGCCAGTCCGGGACACGAGAACTCAATGAGCAGTTCTTC.

The J gene is TRBJ2-7, the V gene TRBV3-1 (or the pseudogene TRBV3-2); 7 nucleotides align to TRBD1. CDR3 length equals 14 residues. The V gene end was trimmed by 4 bases and the J gene end by 4 bases; junction bases not matched to a gene: 7. Looked up from germline, CDR1 is LGHDT and CDR2 is YNNKEL (reference sequence). The CDR3 is CASSRPGTVYEQYF. The CDR3 DNA is TGTGCCAGCAGCCGACCCGGGACAGTATACGAGCAGTACTTC.

The chain has TRBV5-8 and TRBJ2-6, with 8 bases aligning to TRBD1. The ends lost 3 bases at V and 0 bases at J; junction bases unmatched: 8. Germline V CDR1 and CDR2: SGHTS, YDEGEE. The CDR3 covers 18 residues. The CDR3 DNA sequence: TGTGCCAGCAGCTCTGCGCAGGGGGCATTCTCTGGGGCCAACGTCCTGACTTTC. It encodes CASSSAQGAFSGANVLTF.

This rearrangement joins TRBV7-2 to TRBJ1-6; perhaps TRBD1 as D (6 bases). The CDR3 sequence is 15 residues long. V was pared by 5 bases and J by 14 bases, with 22 bases between. Germline CDR1 reads SGHTA; CDR2 reads FQGNSA. The chain's CDR3 is CASSTTGSGGVALHF. The CDR3 DNA reads TGTGCCAGCAGCACGACCGGGTCGGGGGGCGTCGCCCTCCACTTT.

This clone was detected only a few times. V usage is TRBV12-3 or TRBV12-4 and J usage is TRBJ2-7; 7 bases align to TRBD2. The CDR3 sequence is 13 residues long. The ends lost 3 bases at V and 3 bases at J; junction bases unmatched: 2. The CDR3 nucleotides read TGTGCCAGCAGTTTCACGGGGGGCTACGAGCAGTACTTC. It codes for CASSFTGGYEQYF.

The chain links TRBV11-2 to TRBJ1-2; 8 bases agree with TRBD1. This CDR3 has 15 residues. Germline-derived CDR1 and CDR2 are SGHAT and FQNNGV. Germline trimming cut 5 bases from V and 5 bases from J; bases unmatched to any gene: 10. The CDR3 spells CASSPPWTGSYGYTF. Written as DNA, the CDR3 is TGTGCCAGCAGCCCACCCTGGACAGGGTCATATGGCTACACCTTC. Looking up the rest from reference TRBV11-2 and TRBJ1-2 gives the full variable domain: EAGVAQSPRYKIIEKRQSVAFWCNPISGHATLYWYQQILGQGPKLLIQFQNNGVVDDSQLPKDRFSAERLKGVDSTLKIQPAKLEDSAVYLCASSPPWTGSYGYTFGSGTRLTVV.

The V and J genes are TRBV4-3 and TRBJ1-5; D not certain. Per the germline V gene, CDR1 is LGHNA and CDR2 is YSLEER. Trimming removed 0 bases at V and 7 bases at J, with 13 bases between. The CDR3 covers 15 residues. CDR3 nucleotide sequence: TGCGCCAGCAGCCAAGATGGCCAAGGGAGGCAGCCCCAGCATTTT. This encodes CASSQDGQGRQPQHF.

This clone was recorded only once. The gene calls are TRBV7-9 and TRBJ1-5, with a possible D match to TRBD1 (6 bases). This CDR3 has 13 amino acids. Trimming shortened V by 5 bases and J by 5 bases, and 10 bases separated the two germline ends. Germline V CDR1 and CDR2: SEHNR, FQNEAQ (reference sequence). The CDR3 DNA reads TGTGCCAGCAGCGTACAGGGTGATCAGCCCCAGCATTTT. It specifies CASSVQGDQPQHF.

The chain recombines TRBV19 with TRBJ2-5; TRBD1 is a possible D gene (6 bases). The CDR3 is 13 residues long. CDR1 is LNHDA, CDR2 SQIVND, per germline (reference sequence). V lost 4 bases, J lost 5 bases, and 11 bases lay in between. The CDR3 DNA reads TGTGCCAGTAGTAACCGACAGGTTGAGACCCAGTACTTC. This translates into CASSNRQVETQYF. Full variable domain (rest looked up from reference TRBV19 and TRBJ2-5): DGGITQSPKYLFRKEGQNVTLSCEQNLNHDAMYWYRQDPGQGLRLIYYSQIVNDFQKGDIAEGYSVSREKKESFPLTVTSAQKNPTAFYLCASSNRQVETQYFGPGTRLLVL.

The chain couples TRBV5-6 to TRBJ2-5; 11 nucleotides match TRBD2. Per germline, CDR1 SGHDT and CDR2 YYEEEE. V trimming: 4 bases; J trimming: 3 bases; junction bases outside the gene matches: 2. CDR3 length: 14 amino acids. The DNA for the CDR3 is TGTGCCAGCAGCCCGGGACTAGCGGAAGAGACCCAGTACTTC. Translated, it gives CASSPGLAEETQYF.

The chain recombines TRBV25-1 with TRBJ2-1; 8 bases are shared with TRBD2. This CDR3 has 14 amino acids. V was clipped by 6 bases and J by 5 bases; unmatched bases: 6. Germline CDR1 and CDR2: MGHDK and SYGVNS. This CDR3 reads CASRAGDGHNEQFF. In DNA, the CDR3 is TGTGCCAGCAGAGCGGGAGATGGCCACAATGAGCAGTTCTTC.